The sequence of this T cell receptor (beta chain) was determined in a study of T cell responses to AZD1222 COVID-19 vaccine. Trimming pared 0 bases from V and 3 bases from J, leaving 12 bases between. This CDR3 comprises 16 residues. CDR1 and CDR2 from the germline V gene are LGHNA and YSLEER. Libraries were prepared by immunoSEQ multiplex PCR; TCRdb keeps only in-frame clonotypes and omits some of them. Of 90,000 to 150,000 clones listed, approximately 85% were seen once; the top ten hold less than 8%. The sequencing used peripheral blood, collected on day 0 of AZD1222 vaccination. The rearrangement uses TRBV4-3 and TRBJ2-1; D perhaps matches TRBD2 (7 bases). This sequence originates from an adult in good health. CDR3 amino acids: CASSQEERGGYNEQFF. The CDR3 DNA reads as TGCGCCAGCAGCCAAGAAGAGAGGGGGGGCTACAATGAGCAGTTCTTC.